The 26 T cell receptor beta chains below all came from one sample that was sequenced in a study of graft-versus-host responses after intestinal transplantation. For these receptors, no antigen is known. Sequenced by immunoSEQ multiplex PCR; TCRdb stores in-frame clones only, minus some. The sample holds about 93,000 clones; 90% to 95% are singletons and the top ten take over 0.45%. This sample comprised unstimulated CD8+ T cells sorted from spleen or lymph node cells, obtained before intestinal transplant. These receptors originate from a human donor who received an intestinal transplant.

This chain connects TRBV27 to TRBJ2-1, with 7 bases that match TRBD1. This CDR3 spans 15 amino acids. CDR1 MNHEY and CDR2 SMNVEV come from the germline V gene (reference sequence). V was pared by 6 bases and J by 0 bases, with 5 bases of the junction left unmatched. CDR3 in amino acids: CASSERDSSYNEQFF. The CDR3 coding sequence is TGTGCCAGCAGCGAAAGGGACAGCTCCTACAATGAGCAGTTCTTC.

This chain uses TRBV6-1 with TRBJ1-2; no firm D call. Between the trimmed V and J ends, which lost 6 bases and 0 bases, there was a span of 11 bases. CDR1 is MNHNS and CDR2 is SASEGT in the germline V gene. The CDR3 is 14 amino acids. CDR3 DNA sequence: TGTGCCAGCAGGGATGACATGACTAACTATGGCTACACCTTC. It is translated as CASRDDMTNYGYTF.

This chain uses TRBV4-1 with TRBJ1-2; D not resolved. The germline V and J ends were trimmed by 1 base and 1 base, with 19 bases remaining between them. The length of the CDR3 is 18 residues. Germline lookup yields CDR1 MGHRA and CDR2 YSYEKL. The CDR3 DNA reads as TGCGCCAGCAGCCAAGTATTGACATCCGGTCCTCTTAACTATGGCTACACCTTC. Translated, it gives CASSQVLTSGPLNYGYTF.

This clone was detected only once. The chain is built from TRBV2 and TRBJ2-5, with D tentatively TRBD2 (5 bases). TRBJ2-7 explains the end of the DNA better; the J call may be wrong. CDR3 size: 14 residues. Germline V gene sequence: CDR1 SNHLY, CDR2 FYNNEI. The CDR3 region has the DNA TGTGCCAGCAGTGAAAAGGTCCTTGAGGGCGAGCAGTACTTC. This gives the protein CASSEKVLEGEQYF.

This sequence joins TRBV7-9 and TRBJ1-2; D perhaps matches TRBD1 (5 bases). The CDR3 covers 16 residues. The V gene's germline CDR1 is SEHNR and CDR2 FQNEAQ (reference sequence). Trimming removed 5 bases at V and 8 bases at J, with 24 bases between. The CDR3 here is CASSHTRATQLEGYTF. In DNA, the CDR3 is TGTGCCAGCAGCCACACCAGGGCGACCCAATTAGAAGGCTACACCTTC. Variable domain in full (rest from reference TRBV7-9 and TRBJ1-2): DTGVSQNPRHKITKRGQNVTFRCDPISEHNRLYWYRQTLGQGPEFLTYFQNEAQLEKSRLLSDRFSAERPKGSFSTLEIQRTEQGDSAMYLCASSHTRATQLEGYTFGSGTRLTVV.

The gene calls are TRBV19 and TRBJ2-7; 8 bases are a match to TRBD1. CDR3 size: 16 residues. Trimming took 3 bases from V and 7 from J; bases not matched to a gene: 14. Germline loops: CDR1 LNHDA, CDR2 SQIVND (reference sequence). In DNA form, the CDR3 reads TGTGCCAGTAGTATCGCCGGGACAGGTTCCTTTTGGGAGCAGTACTTC. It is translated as CASSIAGTGSFWEQYF.

The CDR3 DNA sequence: TGTGCCAGCAGTCGGACAGGGGGGAACATTAACTATGGCTACACCTTC. Translating it yields CASSRTGGNINYGYTF. The rearrangement links TRBV27 to TRBJ1-2; 10 nucleotides match TRBD1. The CDR3 contains 16 residues. Germline trimming cut 5 bases from V and 1 base from J; bases unmatched to any gene: 7. Germline CDR1 is MNHEY and CDR2 is SMNVEV (reference sequence).

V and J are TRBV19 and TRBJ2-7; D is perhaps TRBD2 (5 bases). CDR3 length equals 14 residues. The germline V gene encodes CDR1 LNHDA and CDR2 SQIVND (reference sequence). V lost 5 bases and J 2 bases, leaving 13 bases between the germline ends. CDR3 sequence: CASSLTSGTYEQYF. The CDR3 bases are TGTGCCAGTAGTTTGACTTCCGGGACCTACGAGCAGTACTTC.

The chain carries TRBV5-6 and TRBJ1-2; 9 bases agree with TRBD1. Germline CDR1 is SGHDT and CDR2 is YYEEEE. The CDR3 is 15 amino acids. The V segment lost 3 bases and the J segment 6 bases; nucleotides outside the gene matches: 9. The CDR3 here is CASSYLAGTGHGYTF. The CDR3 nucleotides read TGTGCCAGCAGCTACTTGGCCGGGACAGGGCATGGCTACACCTTC. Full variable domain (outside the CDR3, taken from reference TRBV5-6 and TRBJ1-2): DAGVTQSPTHLIKTRGQQVTLRCSPKSGHDTVSWYQQALGQGPQFIFQYYEEEERQRGNFPDRFSGHQFPNYSSELNVNALLLGDSALYLCASSYLAGTGHGYTFGSGTRLTVV.

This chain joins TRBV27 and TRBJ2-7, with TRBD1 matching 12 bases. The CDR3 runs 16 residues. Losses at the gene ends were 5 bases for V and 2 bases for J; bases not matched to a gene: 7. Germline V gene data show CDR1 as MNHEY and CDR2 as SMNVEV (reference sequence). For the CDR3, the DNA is TGTGCCAGCAGTCATATCGGGACAGGGGGCCCCTACGAGCAGTACTTC. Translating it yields CASSHIGTGGPYEQYF.

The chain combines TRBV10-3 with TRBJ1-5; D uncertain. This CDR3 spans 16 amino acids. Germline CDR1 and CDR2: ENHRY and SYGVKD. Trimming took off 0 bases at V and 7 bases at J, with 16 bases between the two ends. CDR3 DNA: TGTGCCATCAGTGAGTCGACTCAGAGGGCCGGGCAGCCCCAGCATTTT. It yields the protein CAISESTQRAGQPQHF.

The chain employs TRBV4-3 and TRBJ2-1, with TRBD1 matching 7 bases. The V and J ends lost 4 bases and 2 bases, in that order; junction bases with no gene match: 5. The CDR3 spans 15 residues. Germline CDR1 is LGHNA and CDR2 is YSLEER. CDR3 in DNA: TGCGCCAGCAGCCTCGGACAGGCCGCCTACAATGAGCAGTTCTTC. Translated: CASSLGQAAYNEQFF.

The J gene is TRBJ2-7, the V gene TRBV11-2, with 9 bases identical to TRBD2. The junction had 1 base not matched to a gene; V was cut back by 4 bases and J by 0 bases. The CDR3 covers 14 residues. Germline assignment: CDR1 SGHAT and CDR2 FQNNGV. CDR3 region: CASSSAGGSYEQYF. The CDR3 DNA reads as TGTGCCAGCAGCTCAGCGGGAGGCTCCTACGAGCAGTACTTC.

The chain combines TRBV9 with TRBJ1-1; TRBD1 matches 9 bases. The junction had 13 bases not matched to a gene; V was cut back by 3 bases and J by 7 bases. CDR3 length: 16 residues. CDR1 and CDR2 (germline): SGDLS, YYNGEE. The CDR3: CASSAPQGAYGNEAFF. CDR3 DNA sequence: TGTGCCAGCAGCGCCCCACAGGGGGCCTACGGGAATGAAGCTTTCTTT. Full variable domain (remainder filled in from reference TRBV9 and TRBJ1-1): DSGVTQTPKHLITATGQRVTLRCSPRSGDLSVYWYQQSLDQGLQFLIQYYNGEERAKGNILERFSAQQFPDLHSELNLSSLELGDSALYFCASSAPQGAYGNEAFFGQGTRLTVV.

The CDR3: CASSFSGYSNQPQHF. CDR3 sequence (DNA): TGTGCCAGTAGTTTCTCAGGGTATAGCAATCAGCCCCAGCATTTT. The chain joins TRBV19 to TRBJ1-5, with a weak D call TRBD1 (5 bases). The germline V gene encodes CDR1 LNHDA and CDR2 SQIVND (reference sequence). Trimming cost V 5 bases and J 0 bases, with 11 bases left between them. This CDR3 spans 15 amino acids.

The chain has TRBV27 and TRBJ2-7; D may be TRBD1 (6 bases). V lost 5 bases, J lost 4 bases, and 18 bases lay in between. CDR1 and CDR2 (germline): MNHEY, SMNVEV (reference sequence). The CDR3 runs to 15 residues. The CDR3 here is CASSPILKQGYEQYF. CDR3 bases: TGTGCCAGCAGTCCAATACTAAAACAGGGTTACGAGCAGTACTTC.

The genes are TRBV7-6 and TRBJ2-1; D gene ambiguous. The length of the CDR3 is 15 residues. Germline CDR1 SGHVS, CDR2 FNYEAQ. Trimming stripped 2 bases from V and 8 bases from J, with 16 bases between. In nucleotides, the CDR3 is TGTGCCAGCAGCTTAATTTTTCACCGCGCCGATGAGCAGTTCTTC. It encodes CASSLIFHRADEQFF.

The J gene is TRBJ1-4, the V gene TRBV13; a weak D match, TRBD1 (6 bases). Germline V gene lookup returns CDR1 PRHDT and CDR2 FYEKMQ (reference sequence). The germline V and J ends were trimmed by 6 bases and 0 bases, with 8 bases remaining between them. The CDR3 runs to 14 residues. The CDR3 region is CASRGQTTNEKLFF. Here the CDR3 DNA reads TGTGCCAGCAGAGGACAGACAACTAATGAAAAACTGTTTTTT.

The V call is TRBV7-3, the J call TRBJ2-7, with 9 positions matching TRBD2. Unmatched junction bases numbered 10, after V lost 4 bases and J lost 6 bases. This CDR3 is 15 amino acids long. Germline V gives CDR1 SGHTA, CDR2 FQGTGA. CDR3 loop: CASSSSPGLASEQYF. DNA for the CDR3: TGTGCCAGCAGCTCTTCTCCAGGACTAGCGTCCGAGCAGTACTTC.

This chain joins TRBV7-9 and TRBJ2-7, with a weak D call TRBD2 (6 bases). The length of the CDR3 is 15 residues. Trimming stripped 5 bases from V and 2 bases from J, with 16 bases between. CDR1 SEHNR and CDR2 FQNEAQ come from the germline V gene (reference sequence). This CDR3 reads CASSPPRGLAYEQYF. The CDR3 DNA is TGTGCCAGCAGCCCACCGCGGGGACTTGCCTACGAGCAGTACTTC.

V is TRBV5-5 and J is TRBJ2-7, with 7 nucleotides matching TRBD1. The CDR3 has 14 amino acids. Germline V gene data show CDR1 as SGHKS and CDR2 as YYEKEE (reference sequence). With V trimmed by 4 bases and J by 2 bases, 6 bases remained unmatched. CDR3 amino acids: CASSLRTGAYEQYF. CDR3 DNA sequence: TGTGCCAGCAGCCTAAGGACAGGCGCCTACGAGCAGTACTTC.

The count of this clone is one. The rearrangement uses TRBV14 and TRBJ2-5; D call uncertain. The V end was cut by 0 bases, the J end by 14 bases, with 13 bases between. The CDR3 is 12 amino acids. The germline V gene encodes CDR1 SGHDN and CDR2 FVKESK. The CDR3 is CASSQEAGVVYF. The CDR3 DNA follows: TGTGCCAGCAGCCAAGAAGCTGGAGTCGTTTACTTC.

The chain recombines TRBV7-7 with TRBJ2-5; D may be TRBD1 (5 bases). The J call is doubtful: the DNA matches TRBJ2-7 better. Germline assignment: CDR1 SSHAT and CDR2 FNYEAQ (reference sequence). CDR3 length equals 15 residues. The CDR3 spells CASSFSDRVTYEQYF. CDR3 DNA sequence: TGTGCCAGCAGCTTCAGTGACAGAGTCACCTACGAGCAGTACTTC.

The CDR3 here is CASVNRDITYEQYF. For the CDR3, the DNA is TGTGCCAGTGTCAACCGGGACATTACCTACGAGCAGTACTTC. The chain carries TRBV5-6 and TRBJ2-7, with a possible D match to TRBD1 (6 bases). The CDR3 is made up of 14 amino acids. Germline loops: CDR1 SGHDT, CDR2 YYEEEE. Trimming pared 8 bases from V and 2 bases from J, leaving 17 bases between.

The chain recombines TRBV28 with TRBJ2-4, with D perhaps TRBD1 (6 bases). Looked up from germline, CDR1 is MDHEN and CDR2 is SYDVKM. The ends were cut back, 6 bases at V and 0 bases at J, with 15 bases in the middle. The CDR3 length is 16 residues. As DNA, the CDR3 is TGTGCCAGCAGCCTACTGACAGGCCTAGCCAAAAACATTCAGTACTTC. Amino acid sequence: CASSLLTGLAKNIQYF.

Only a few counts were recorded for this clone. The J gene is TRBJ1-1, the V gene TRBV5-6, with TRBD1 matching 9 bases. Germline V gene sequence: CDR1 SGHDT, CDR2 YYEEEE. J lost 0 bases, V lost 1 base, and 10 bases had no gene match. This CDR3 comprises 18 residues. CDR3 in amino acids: CASSLYYPTGGVNTEAFF. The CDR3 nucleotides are TGTGCCAGCAGCTTGTATTATCCGACAGGGGGTGTGAACACTGAAGCTTTCTTT.